These 30 T cell receptor beta chains share one sample of origin, sequenced in a study of cytomegalovirus exposure and HLA in healthy donors. PCR employed 60 Vbeta and 13 Jbeta primers. Here immunoSEQ multiplex PCR was the method, and the copy in TCRdb shows in-frame clones only, minus some. The sample has around 180,000 clones, about 73% seen once. The sample taken for sequencing was PBMCs. The origin of the receptors is a woman between 50 and 59 years old in good health and CMV-seropositive.

This clone occurred once. The V and J genes are TRBV9 and TRBJ1-5; weak D call: TRBD1 (5 bases). Trimming took off 3 bases at V and 10 bases at J, with 20 bases between the two ends. CDR1 and CDR2 from the germline V gene are SGDLS and YYNGEE. The CDR3 contains 15 residues. The CDR3 DNA is TGTGCCAGCAGCGCGTGGGCAGGACAATCGGAACCCCAGCATTTT. This codes for CASSAWAGQSEPQHF.

The gene calls are TRBV7-2 and TRBJ2-2; weak D call: TRBD2 (5 bases). From germline, CDR1 is SGHTA and CDR2 FQGNSA. V shed 0 bases and J shed 5 bases, with 7 bases lying between them. The CDR3 contains 14 residues. CDR3 sequence (DNA): TGTGCCAGCAGCTTAGCGCGGGCGACCGGGGAGCTGTTTTTT. It specifies CASSLARATGELFF.

V and J are TRBV6-1 and TRBJ1-2; 9 positions match TRBD1. Trimming removed 6 bases from V and 1 base from J; junction bases left unmatched: 6. CDR1 MNHNS and CDR2 SASEGT come from the germline V gene. CDR3 length: 15 amino acids. The CDR3 DNA sequence: TGTGCCAGCAGCCCAGGACAGGGGATTAACTATGGCTACACCTTC. Translating gives CASSPGQGINYGYTF.

The chain is built from TRBV5-6 and TRBJ1-2, with a possible D match to TRBD1 (6 bases). The germline V gene has CDR1 SGHDT and CDR2 YYEEEE. With 5 bases removed from V and 2 bases from J, the gap between germline ends came to 22 bases. There are 17 residues in the CDR3. The CDR3 region is CASSPPTGYNFNYGYTF. CDR3 DNA sequence: TGTGCCAGCAGTCCTCCGACAGGATACAATTTCAACTATGGCTACACCTTC. Looking up the rest from reference TRBV5-6 and TRBJ1-2 gives the full variable domain: DAGVTQSPTHLIKTRGQQVTLRCSPKSGHDTVSWYQQALGQGPQFIFQYYEEEERQRGNFPDRFSGHQFPNYSSELNVNALLLGDSALYLCASSPPTGYNFNYGYTFGSGTRLTVV.

The chain carries TRBV7-9 and TRBJ2-2; TRBD1 might be the D (6 bases). Germline CDR1 SEHNR, CDR2 FQNEAQ (reference sequence). The V gene lost 2 bases and the J gene lost 2 bases, with 15 bases spanning the gap. The CDR3 has 17 residues. The CDR3 spells CASSLQTTGTNTGELFF. Written as DNA, the CDR3 is TGTGCCAGCAGCTTACAAACCACAGGGACCAACACCGGGGAGCTGTTTTTT.

V gene TRBV11-3 combines with J gene TRBJ2-3; D perhaps matches TRBD2 (6 bases). The CDR3 contains 14 residues. Trimming stripped 2 bases from V and 6 bases from J, with 12 bases between. Germline CDR1 and CDR2: SGHNT and YENEEA. Written as DNA, the CDR3 is TGTGCCAGCAGCTTATACGGCCGGGAGGATACGCAGTATTTT. Translated, it gives CASSLYGREDTQYF.

There are a few counts of this clone. DNA of the CDR3: TGTGCCACCAGCAAGGACAGGGGTCGCGGACAGTACTTC. Encoded protein: CATSKDRGRGQYF. V gene TRBV15 combines with J gene TRBJ2-7; 9 bases map to TRBD1. Germline CDR1 and CDR2: LNHNV and YYDKDF (reference sequence). This CDR3 is built from 13 residues. The trim removed 4 bases at V and 10 bases at J, leaving 8 bases unmatched.

The V and J genes are TRBV7-2 and TRBJ2-4; a weak D match, TRBD1 (5 bases). V dropped 5 bases and J dropped 9 bases, with 17 bases sitting between them. Germline values: CDR1 SGHTA, CDR2 FQGNSA. There are 14 residues in the CDR3. For the CDR3, the DNA is TGTGCCAGCAGCCCAGGGTCCTCACGGGTCATTCAGTACTTC. It translates to CASSPGSSRVIQYF.

This chain joins TRBV2 and TRBJ2-1, with 9 bases aligning to TRBD2. Germline assignment: CDR1 SNHLY and CDR2 FYNNEI. J lost 4 bases, V lost 4 bases, and 8 bases had no gene match. This CDR3 is built from 16 residues. The CDR3 loop reads CASSVGRGGSYNEQFF. The CDR3 DNA sequence: TGTGCCAGCAGTGTAGGGCGGGGGGGATCGTACAATGAGCAGTTCTTC.

The chain employs TRBV7-8 and TRBJ2-7; no reliable D call. Trimming stripped 1 base from V and 3 bases from J, with 7 bases between. CDR3 size: 13 residues. Germline V CDR1 and CDR2: SGHVS, FQNEAQ. The CDR3 is CASSLVAGYEQYF. DNA for the CDR3: TGTGCCAGCAGCTTAGTGGCTGGCTACGAGCAGTACTTC. Based on the CDR3 plus reference TRBV7-8 and TRBJ2-7, the full variable domain is GAGVSQSPRYKVAKRGQDVALRCDPISGHVSLFWYQQALGQGPEFLTYFQNEAQLDKSGLPSDRFFAERPEGSVSTLKIQRTQQEDSAVYLCASSLVAGYEQYFGPGTRLTVT.

This chain links TRBV13 with TRBJ1-4; 7 bases line up with TRBD1. This CDR3 has 15 residues. The V and J ends lost 5 bases and 0 bases, in that order; junction bases with no gene match: 3. Germline CDR1 PRHDT, CDR2 FYEKMQ (reference sequence). CDR3 in DNA: TGTGCCAGCAGCGGGACAGTTGCAACTAATGAAAAACTGTTTTTT. Protein sequence: CASSGTVATNEKLFF.

The genes are TRBV10-3 and TRBJ1-2; 8 bases fit TRBD1. CDR1 ENHRY and CDR2 SYGVKD come from the germline V gene. The trim removed 5 bases at V and 1 base at J, leaving 6 bases unmatched. This CDR3 is 15 amino acids long. CDR3 loop: CAISRGQGINYGYTF. For the CDR3, the DNA is TGTGCCATCAGTCGCGGACAGGGAATTAACTATGGCTACACCTTC.

This clone came up once. The germline gene is not matched at one end of the junction; a read error may be the cause. The genes are TRBV7-9 and TRBJ1-1; tentative D call: TRBD1 (5 bases). Germline CDR1 reads SEHNR; CDR2 reads FQNEAQ (reference sequence). The length of the CDR3 is 16 residues. The CDR3 coding sequence is TGTTCCAGCAGCTTAGGAGGCGGCGGGGGTAACACTGAAGCTTTCTTT. This translates into CSSSLGGGGGNTEAFF.

Within the sample, this clone is medium-sized. This rearrangement joins TRBV6-1 to TRBJ1-5; 8 bases align to TRBD1. This CDR3 contains 17 residues. Trimming removed 2 bases from V and 4 bases from J; junction bases left unmatched: 10. CDR1 is MNHNS and CDR2 is SASEGT in the germline V gene. The CDR3 reads CASSEYPGQDPNQPQHF. The CDR3 DNA reads as TGTGCCAGCAGTGAATACCCGGGACAGGACCCTAATCAGCCCCAGCATTTT.

This chain joins TRBV6-5 and TRBJ1-6; D gene uncertain. Germline CDR1 is MNHEY and CDR2 is SVGAGI. Trimming took 5 bases from V and 7 from J, leaving 6 bases between them. The CDR3 has 12 residues. The CDR3 DNA reads TGTGCCAGCAGTGGGCCGAATTCACCCCTCCACTTT. Encoded protein: CASSGPNSPLHF.

V gene TRBV6-5 combines with J gene TRBJ2-1; TRBD2 matches 8 bases. The trim removed 8 bases at V and 5 bases at J, leaving 2 bases unmatched. Germline values: CDR1 MNHEY, CDR2 SVGAGI. The CDR3 sequence is 12 residues long. CDR3 amino acids: CASREGNNEQFF. The CDR3 DNA reads TGTGCCAGCCGGGAGGGTAACAATGAGCAGTTCTTC.

The J gene is TRBJ2-3, the V gene TRBV6-5; TRBD2 matches at 9 bases. Germline assignment: CDR1 MNHEY and CDR2 SVGAGI. V lost 5 bases and J lost 1; bases outside the gene matches: 4. The CDR3 loop spans 15 amino acids. CDR3 in DNA: TGTGCCAGCAGTACGGCTAGCGGGGGCACAGATACGCAGTATTTT. Its translation is CASSTASGGTDTQYF.

The V gene is TRBV18, the J gene TRBJ1-4; the D gene is possibly TRBD1 (6 bases). Trimming cost V 4 bases and J 12 bases, with 21 bases left between them. The germline CDR1 and CDR2 sequences are KGHSH and LQKENI. This CDR3 is built from 15 residues. The CDR3 region has the DNA TGTGCCAGCTCACGGACCGGGACACCTGAAATAGAACTGTTTTTT. It translates to CASSRTGTPEIELFF.

V gene TRBV19 combines with J gene TRBJ2-6, with D possibly being TRBD1 (5 bases). The CDR3 extends over 16 amino acids. Trimming removed 7 bases at V and 0 bases at J, with 13 bases between. Germline V gene sequence: CDR1 LNHDA, CDR2 SQIVND (reference sequence). CDR3 DNA: TGTGCCAGTACGGGCAGGGCCTACTCTGGGGCCAACGTCCTGACTTTC. Its protein product is CASTGRAYSGANVLTF.

About this clone: Other DNA sequences in the sample encode the same CDR3. V gene TRBV14 combines with J gene TRBJ2-3; no clear D gene. CDR1 SGHDN and CDR2 FVKESK come from the germline V gene. V dropped 4 bases and J dropped 0 bases, with 2 bases sitting between them. The CDR3 is 12 residues long. CDR3 amino acids: CASSPSTDTQYF. The DNA for the CDR3 is TGTGCCAGCAGCCCTAGCACAGATACGCAGTATTTT. Variable domain in full (rest from reference TRBV14 and TRBJ2-3): EAGVTQFPSHSVIEKGQTVTLRCDPISGHDNLYWYRRVMGKEIKFLLHFVKESKQDESGMPNNRFLAERTGGTYSTLKVQPAELEDSGVYFCASSPSTDTQYFGPGTRLTVL.

V and J are TRBV7-9 and TRBJ2-5, with 7 bases matching TRBD1. This CDR3 comprises 14 residues. The germline V gene has CDR1 SEHNR and CDR2 FQNEAQ (reference sequence). V lost 2 bases to trimming and J lost 5 bases; unmatched junction nucleotides: 5. This CDR3 is CASSLRRQGETQYF. In nucleotides, the CDR3 is TGTGCCAGCAGCTTAAGGAGACAGGGCGAGACCCAGTACTTC.

This clone has a handful of counts. V and J are TRBV30 and TRBJ1-1; D unclear. The CDR3 consists of 13 residues. Trimming removed 1 base from V and 0 bases from J, with 6 bases in between. Germline V lookup: CDR1 GTSNPN, CDR2 SVGIG (reference sequence). The CDR3 region is CAWSAQVNTEAFF. CDR3 nucleotide sequence: TGTGCCTGGAGTGCGCAGGTGAACACTGAAGCTTTCTTT.

The V call is TRBV6-1, the J call TRBJ2-7; 7 bases line up with TRBD1. The J segment lost 7 bases and the V segment lost 7 bases, leaving 13 bases of the junction unmatched. There are 14 residues in the CDR3. Germline loops: CDR1 MNHNS, CDR2 SASEGT. CDR3 in DNA: TGTGCCAGCACTCAGCGACAGGGTAGAAGAGAGCAGTACTTC. Translated: CASTQRQGRREQYF.

This clone turned up a few times. V usage is TRBV6-5 and J usage is TRBJ2-7; TRBD2 is a possible D gene (6 bases). The CDR3 extends over 14 amino acids. Germline CDR1 MNHEY, CDR2 SVGAGI. Trimming stripped 7 bases from V and 1 base from J, with 14 bases between. CDR3 in amino acids: CASTTPGVSYEQYF. CDR3 DNA: TGTGCCAGCACTACCCCGGGGGTTTCCTACGAGCAGTACTTC.

The rearrangement uses TRBV5-4 and TRBJ2-2, with TRBD2 matching over 10 bases. Germline CDR1 reads SGHNT; CDR2 reads YYREEE (reference sequence). V lost 3 bases, J lost 4 bases, and 9 bases stayed unmatched. The CDR3 totals 17 residues. As DNA, the CDR3 is TGTGCCAGCAGCTGGCAGAGCGGGGGGGCCGGCACCGGGGAGCTGTTTTTT. Translated, it gives CASSWQSGGAGTGELFF. Full variable domain (missing parts from reference TRBV5-4 and TRBJ2-2): ETGVTQSPTHLIKTRGQQVTLRCSSQSGHNTVSWYQQALGQGPQFIFQYYREEENGRGNFPPRFSGLQFPNYSSELNVNALELDDSALYLCASSWQSGGAGTGELFFGEGSRLTVL.

V is TRBV5-1 and J is TRBJ1-5, with TRBD1 identical over 9 bases. From germline, CDR1 is SGHRS and CDR2 YFSETQ. The trim removed 2 bases at V and 5 bases at J, leaving 5 bases unmatched. CDR3 length equals 15 residues. The CDR3 loop reads CASSLGTGPDQPQHF. The CDR3, as DNA: TGCGCCAGCAGCTTAGGGACAGGGCCAGATCAGCCCCAGCATTTT. Using reference TRBV5-1 and TRBJ1-5 for the parts outside the CDR3, the full variable domain is KAGVTQTPRYLIKTRGQQVTLSCSPISGHRSVSWYQQTPGQGLQFLFEYFSETQRNKGNFPGRFSGRQFSNSRSEMNVSTLELGDSALYLCASSLGTGPDQPQHFGDGTRLSIL.

The CDR3 sequence is CASSDPSGTSGFCSYNEQFF. The CDR3 nucleotides are TGTGCCAGCAGTGACCCCTCCGGGACTAGCGGGTTCTGCTCCTACAATGAGCAGTTCTTC. The rearrangement uses TRBV6-4 and TRBJ2-1, with 12 nucleotides matching TRBD2. V lost 2 bases and J lost 0; bases outside the gene matches: 11. This CDR3 is 20 amino acids long. Germline CDR1 and CDR2: MRHNA and SNTAGT.

The chain joins TRBV5-4 to TRBJ2-2; D is ambiguous. Trimming took off 1 base at V and 5 bases at J, with 6 bases between the two ends. Germline CDR1 SGHNT, CDR2 YYREEE (reference sequence). The CDR3 length is 13 residues. CDR3 DNA sequence: TGTGCCAGCAGCTTGAGTCAGACCGGGGAGCTGTTTTTT. This sequence encodes CASSLSQTGELFF.

This chain joins TRBV12-5 and TRBJ2-3; D is unresolved. The CDR3 consists of 14 residues. CDR1 and CDR2 from the germline V gene are LGHNT and FRNRAP. V gave up 4 bases and J gave up 3 bases, with 11 bases separating them. CDR3: CASGSHIQTDTQYF. CDR3 sequence (DNA): TGTGCTAGTGGTTCCCATATTCAGACAGATACGCAGTATTTT.

The chain carries TRBV5-6 and TRBJ2-1; no clear D. Germline loops: CDR1 SGHDT, CDR2 YYEEEE. This CDR3 contains 16 residues. Trimming cost V 2 bases and J 0 bases, with 12 bases left between them. The DNA of the CDR3 is TGTGCCAGCAGCTTATTCTCATCCGGCTCCTACAATGAGCAGTTCTTC. As protein: CASSLFSSGSYNEQFF.